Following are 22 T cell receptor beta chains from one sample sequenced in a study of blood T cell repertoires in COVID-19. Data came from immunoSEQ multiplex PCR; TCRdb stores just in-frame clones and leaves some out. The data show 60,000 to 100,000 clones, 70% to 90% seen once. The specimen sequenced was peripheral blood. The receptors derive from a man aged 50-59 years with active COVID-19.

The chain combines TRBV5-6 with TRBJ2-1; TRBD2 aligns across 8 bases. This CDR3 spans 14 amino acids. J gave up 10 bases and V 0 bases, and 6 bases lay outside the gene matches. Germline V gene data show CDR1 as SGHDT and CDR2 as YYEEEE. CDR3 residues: CASSLVFSSGEQFF. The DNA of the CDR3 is TGTGCCAGCAGCTTGGTTTTCTCTAGCGGGGAGCAGTTCTTC.

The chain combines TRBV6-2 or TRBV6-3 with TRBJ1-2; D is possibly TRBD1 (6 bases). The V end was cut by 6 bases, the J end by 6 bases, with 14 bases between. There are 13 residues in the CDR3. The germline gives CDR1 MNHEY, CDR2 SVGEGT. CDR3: CASSHRVWDGYTF. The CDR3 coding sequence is TGTGCCAGCAGCCACAGGGTTTGGGATGGCTACACCTTC.

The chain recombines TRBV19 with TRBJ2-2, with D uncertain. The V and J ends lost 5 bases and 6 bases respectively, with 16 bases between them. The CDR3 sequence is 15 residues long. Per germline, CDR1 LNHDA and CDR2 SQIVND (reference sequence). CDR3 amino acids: CASSSASQVSGELFF. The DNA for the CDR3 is TGTGCCAGTAGTTCAGCCTCCCAGGTGTCCGGGGAGCTGTTTTTT.

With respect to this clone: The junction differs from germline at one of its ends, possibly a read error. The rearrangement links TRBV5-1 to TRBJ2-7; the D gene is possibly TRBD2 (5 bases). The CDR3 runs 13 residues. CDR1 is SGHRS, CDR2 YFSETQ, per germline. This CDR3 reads CASSLRVEGSAHF. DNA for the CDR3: TGCGCCAGCAGCTTGCGGGTTGAGGGATCAGCACACTTC.

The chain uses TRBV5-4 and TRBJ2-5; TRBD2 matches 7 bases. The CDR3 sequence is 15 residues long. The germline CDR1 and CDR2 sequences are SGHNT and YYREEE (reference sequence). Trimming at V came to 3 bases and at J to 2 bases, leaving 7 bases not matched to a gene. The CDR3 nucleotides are TGTGCCAGCAGCTCTACGGGGGGTCAGCAAGAGACCCAGTACTTC. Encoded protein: CASSSTGGQQETQYF. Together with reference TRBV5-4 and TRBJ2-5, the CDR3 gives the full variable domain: ETGVTQSPTHLIKTRGQQVTLRCSSQSGHNTVSWYQQALGQGPQFIFQYYREEENGRGNFPPRFSGLQFPNYSSELNVNALELDDSALYLCASSSTGGQQETQYFGPGTRLLVL.

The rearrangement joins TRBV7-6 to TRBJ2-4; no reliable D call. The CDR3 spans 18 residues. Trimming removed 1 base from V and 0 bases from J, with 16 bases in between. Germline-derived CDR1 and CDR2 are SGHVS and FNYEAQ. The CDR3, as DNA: TGTGCCAGCAGCTTAGGGCCCTCCGGAGACGGAGCCAAAAACATTCAGTACTTC. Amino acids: CASSLGPSGDGAKNIQYF. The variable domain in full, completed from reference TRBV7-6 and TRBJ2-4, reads GAGVSQSPRYKVTKRGQDVALRCDPISGHVSLYWYRQALGQGPEFLTYFNYEAQQDKSGLPNDRFSAERPEGSISTLTIQRTEQRDSAMYRCASSLGPSGDGAKNIQYFGAGTRLSVL.

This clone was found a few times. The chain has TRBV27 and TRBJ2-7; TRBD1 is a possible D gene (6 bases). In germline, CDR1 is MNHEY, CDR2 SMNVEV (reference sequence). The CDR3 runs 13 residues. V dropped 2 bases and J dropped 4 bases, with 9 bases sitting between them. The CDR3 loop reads CASSLGTPYEQYF. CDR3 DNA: TGTGCCAGCAGTTTAGGGACACCATACGAGCAGTACTTC.

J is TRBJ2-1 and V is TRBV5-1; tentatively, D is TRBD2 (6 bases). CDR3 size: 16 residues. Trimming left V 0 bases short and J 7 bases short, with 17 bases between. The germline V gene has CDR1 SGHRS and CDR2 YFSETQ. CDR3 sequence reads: CASSLEVRQAGNEQFF. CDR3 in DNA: TGCGCCAGCAGCTTGGAAGTTAGGCAGGCGGGAAATGAGCAGTTCTTC.

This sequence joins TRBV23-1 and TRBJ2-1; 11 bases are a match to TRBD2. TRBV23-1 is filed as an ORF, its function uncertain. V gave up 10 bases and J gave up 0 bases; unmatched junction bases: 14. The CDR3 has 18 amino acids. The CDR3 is CANTPGLAVTFSYNEQFF. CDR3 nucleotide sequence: TGCGCCAATACACCGGGACTAGCGGTTACCTTCTCCTACAATGAGCAGTTCTTC.

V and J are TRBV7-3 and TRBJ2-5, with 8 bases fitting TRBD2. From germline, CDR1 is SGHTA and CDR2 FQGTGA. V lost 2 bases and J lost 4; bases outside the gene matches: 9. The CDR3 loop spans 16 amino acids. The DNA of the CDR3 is TGTGCCAGCAGCTTACGGGCGGGGGGCTCGGTAGAGACCCAGTACTTC. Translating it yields CASSLRAGGSVETQYF. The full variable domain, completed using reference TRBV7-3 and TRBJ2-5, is GAGVSQTPSNKVTEKGKYVELRCDPISGHTALYWYRQSLGQGPEFLIYFQGTGAADDSGLPNDRFFAVRPEGSVSTLKIQRTERGDSAVYLCASSLRAGGSVETQYFGPGTRLLVL.

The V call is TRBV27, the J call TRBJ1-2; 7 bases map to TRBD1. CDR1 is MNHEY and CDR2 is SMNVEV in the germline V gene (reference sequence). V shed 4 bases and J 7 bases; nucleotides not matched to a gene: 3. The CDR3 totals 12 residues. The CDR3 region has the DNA TGTGCCAGCAGTTCGACAGGGAGTGGCTACACCTTC. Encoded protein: CASSSTGSGYTF.

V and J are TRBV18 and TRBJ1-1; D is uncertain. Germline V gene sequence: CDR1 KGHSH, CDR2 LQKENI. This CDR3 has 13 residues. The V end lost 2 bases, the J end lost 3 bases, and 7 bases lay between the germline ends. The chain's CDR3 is CASSPSQDTEAFF. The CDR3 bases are TGTGCCAGCTCACCATCTCAGGACACTGAAGCTTTCTTT.

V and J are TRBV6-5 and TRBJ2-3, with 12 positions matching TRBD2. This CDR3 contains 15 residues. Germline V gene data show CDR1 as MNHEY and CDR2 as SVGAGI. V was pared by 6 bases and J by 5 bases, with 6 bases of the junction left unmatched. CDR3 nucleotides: TGTGCCAGCAGGGCTAGCGGGGGGGCGTTAGATACGCAGTATTTT. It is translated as CASRASGGALDTQYF.

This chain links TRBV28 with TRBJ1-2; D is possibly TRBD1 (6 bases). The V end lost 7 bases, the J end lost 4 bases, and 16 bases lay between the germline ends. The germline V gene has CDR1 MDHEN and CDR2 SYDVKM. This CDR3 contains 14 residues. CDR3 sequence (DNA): TGTGCCAGCACCCTTCCCAGGGGCGGCTATGGCTACACCTTC. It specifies CASTLPRGGYGYTF.

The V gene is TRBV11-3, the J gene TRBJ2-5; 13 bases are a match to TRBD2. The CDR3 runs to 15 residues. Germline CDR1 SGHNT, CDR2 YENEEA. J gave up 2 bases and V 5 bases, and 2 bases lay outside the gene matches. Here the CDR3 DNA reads TGTGCCAGCAGCAGGACTAGCGGGGGTCAAGAGACCCAGTACTTC. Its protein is CASSRTSGGQETQYF.

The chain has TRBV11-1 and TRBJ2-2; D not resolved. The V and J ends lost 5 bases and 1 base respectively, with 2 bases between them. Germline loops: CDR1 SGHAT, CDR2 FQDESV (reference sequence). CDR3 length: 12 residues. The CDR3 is CASSRNTGELFF. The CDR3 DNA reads TGTGCCAGCAGCCGGAACACCGGGGAGCTGTTTTTT.

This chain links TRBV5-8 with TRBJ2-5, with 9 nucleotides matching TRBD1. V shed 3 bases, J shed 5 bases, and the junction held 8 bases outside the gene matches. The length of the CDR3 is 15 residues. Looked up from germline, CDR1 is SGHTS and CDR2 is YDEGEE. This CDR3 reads CASSYGTGKGETQYF. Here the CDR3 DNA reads TGTGCCAGCAGCTACGGGACAGGGAAAGGGGAGACCCAGTACTTC.

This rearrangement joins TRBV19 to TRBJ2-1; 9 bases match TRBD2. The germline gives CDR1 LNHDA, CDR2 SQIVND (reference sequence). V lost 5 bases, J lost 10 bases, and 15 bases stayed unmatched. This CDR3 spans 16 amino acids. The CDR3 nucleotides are TGTGCCAGTAGTCCCAAAGCTAGCGGGGTTCAAAAAGAGCAGTTCTTC. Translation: CASSPKASGVQKEQFF. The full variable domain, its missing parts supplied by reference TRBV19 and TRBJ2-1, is DGGITQSPKYLFRKEGQNVTLSCEQNLNHDAMYWYRQDPGQGLRLIYYSQIVNDFQKGDIAEGYSVSREKKESFPLTVTSAQKNPTAFYLCASSPKASGVQKEQFFGPGTRLTVL.

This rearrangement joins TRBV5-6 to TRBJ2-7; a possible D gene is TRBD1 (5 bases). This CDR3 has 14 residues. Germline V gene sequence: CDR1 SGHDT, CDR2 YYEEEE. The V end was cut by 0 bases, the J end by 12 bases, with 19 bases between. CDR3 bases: TGTGCCAGCAGCTTGGAGGTGGACAACCCTACGTGGTACTTC. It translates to CASSLEVDNPTWYF.

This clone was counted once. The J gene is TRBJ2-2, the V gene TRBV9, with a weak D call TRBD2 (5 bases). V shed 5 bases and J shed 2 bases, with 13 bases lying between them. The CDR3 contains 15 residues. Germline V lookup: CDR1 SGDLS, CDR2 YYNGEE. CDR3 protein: CASSLSSPNTGELFF. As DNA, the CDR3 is TGTGCCAGCAGTCTGTCTAGCCCTAACACCGGGGAGCTGTTTTTT.

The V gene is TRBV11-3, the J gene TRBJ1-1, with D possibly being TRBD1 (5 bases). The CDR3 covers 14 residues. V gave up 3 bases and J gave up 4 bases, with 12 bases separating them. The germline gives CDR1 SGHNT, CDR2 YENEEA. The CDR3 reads CASSFGLGGTEAFF. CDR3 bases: TGTGCCAGCAGCTTTGGGTTGGGGGGCACTGAAGCTTTCTTT.

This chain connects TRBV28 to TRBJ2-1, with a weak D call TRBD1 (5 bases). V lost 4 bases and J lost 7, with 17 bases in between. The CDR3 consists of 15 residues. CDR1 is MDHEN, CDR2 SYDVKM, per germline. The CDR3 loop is CASSYGVTKGNEQFF. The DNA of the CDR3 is TGTGCCAGCAGTTATGGCGTTACAAAGGGGAATGAGCAGTTCTTC.